This T cell receptor beta chain emerged from a study of graft-versus-host responses after intestinal transplantation. Profiled with immunoSEQ multiplex PCR; TCRdb holds only in-frame clones, not every one. The sample includes about 85,000 clones, approximately 80% seen only once; the top ten take roughly 0.8%. A note on this clone: Its specificity is unknown. The sample carries other DNA sequences with the same CDR3.

The sequence was obtained from a human donor who received an intestinal transplant. Sample: unstimulated CD4+ T cells sorted from spleen or lymph node cells, taken before intestinal transplant.

The CDR3: CASSLSGGTDTQYF. CDR3 bases: TGTGCCAGCAGCTTGAGCGGGGGCACAGATACGCAGTATTTT. The rearrangement uses TRBV11-2 and TRBJ2-3; 7 nucleotides line up with TRBD2. The CDR3 loop spans 14 amino acids. J lost 1 base, V lost 3 bases, and 1 base had no gene match. The germline gives CDR1 SGHAT, CDR2 FQNNGV.